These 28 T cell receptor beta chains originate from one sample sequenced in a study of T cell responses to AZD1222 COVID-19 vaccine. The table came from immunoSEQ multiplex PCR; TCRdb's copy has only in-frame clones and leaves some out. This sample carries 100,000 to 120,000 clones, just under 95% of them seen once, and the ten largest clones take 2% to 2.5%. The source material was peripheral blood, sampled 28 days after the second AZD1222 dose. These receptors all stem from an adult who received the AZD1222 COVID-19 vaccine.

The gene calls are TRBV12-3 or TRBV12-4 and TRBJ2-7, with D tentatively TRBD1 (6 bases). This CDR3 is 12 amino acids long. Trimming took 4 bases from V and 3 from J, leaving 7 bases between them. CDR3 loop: CASSSRGYEQYF. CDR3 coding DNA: TGTGCCAGCAGTTCCAGGGGCTACGAGCAGTACTTC.

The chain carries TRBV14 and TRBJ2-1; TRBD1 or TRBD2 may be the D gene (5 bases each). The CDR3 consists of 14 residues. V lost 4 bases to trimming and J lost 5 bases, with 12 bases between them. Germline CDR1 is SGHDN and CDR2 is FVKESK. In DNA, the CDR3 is TGTGCCAGCAGCCGGGGACCAGGACACAATGAGCAGTTCTTC. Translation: CASSRGPGHNEQFF.

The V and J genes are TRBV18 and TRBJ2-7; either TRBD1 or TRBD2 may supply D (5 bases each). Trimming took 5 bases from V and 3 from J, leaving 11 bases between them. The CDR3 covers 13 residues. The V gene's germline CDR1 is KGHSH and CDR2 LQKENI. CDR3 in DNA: TGTGCCAGCTCAGCCGGGACCTTCTACGAGCAGTACTTC. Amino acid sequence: CASSAGTFYEQYF.

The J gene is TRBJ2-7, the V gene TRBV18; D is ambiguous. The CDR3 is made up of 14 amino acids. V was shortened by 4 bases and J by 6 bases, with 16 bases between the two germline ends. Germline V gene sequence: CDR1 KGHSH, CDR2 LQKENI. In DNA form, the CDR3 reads TGTGCCAGCTCACTGACGGCTTACCCCAGCGAGCAGTACTTC. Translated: CASSLTAYPSEQYF.

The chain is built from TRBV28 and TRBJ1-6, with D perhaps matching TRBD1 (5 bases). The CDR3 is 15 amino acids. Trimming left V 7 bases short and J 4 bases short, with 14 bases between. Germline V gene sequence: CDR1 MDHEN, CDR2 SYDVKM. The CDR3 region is CASIDPGTYNSPLHF. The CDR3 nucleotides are TGTGCCAGCATTGACCCGGGGACTTATAATTCACCCCTCCACTTT.

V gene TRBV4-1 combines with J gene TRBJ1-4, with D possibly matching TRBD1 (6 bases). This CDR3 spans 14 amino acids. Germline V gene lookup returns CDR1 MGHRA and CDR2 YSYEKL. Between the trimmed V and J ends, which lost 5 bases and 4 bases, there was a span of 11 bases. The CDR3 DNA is TGCGCCAGCAGCGAGGACAGAGATAATGAAAAACTGTTTTTT. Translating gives CASSEDRDNEKLFF.

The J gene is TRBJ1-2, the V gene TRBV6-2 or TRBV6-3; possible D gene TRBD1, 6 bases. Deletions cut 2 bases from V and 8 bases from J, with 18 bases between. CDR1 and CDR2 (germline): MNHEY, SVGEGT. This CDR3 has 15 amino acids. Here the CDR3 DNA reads TGTGCCAGCAGTTACGGCGGGGGCTTCGGATGGGGCTACACCTTC. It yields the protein CASSYGGGFGWGYTF.

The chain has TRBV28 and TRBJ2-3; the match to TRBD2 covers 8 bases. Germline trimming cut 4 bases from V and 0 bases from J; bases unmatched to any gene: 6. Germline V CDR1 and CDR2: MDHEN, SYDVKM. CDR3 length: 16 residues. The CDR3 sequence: CASSSPGGGSTDTQYF. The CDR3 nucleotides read TGTGCCAGCAGTTCCCCCGGGGGGGGGAGCACAGATACGCAGTATTTT.

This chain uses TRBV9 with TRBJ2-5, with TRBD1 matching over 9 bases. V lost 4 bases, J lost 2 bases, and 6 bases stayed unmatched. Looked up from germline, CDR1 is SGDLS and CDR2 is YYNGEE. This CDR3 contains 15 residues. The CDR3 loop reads CASSHRDREQETQYF. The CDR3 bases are TGTGCCAGCAGCCACCGGGACAGGGAGCAAGAGACCCAGTACTTC.

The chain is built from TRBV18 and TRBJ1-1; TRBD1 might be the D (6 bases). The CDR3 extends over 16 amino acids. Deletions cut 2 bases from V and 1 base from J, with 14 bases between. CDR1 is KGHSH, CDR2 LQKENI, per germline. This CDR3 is CASSPIVHRANTEAFF. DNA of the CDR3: TGTGCCAGCTCACCAATAGTTCACAGGGCGAACACTGAAGCTTTCTTT.

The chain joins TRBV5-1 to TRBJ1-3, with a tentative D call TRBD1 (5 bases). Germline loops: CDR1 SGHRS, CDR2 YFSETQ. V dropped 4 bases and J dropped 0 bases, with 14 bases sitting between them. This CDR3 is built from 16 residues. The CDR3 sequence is CASSAPRERSGNTIYF. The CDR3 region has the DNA TGCGCCAGCAGCGCCCCCAGGGAGCGCTCTGGAAACACCATATATTTT.

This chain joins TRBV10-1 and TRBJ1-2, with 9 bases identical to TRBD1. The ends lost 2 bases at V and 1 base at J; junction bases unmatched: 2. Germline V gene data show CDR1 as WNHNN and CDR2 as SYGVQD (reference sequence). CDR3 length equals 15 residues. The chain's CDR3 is CASSELTGGNYGYTF. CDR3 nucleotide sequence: TGCGCCAGCAGTGAGCTGACAGGGGGTAACTATGGCTACACCTTC.

CDR3 sequence (DNA): TGTGCCAGCTCACCCTCACTGAACGTCGACGATGGCTACACCTTC. It specifies CASSPSLNVDDGYTF. J is TRBJ1-2 and V is TRBV18; no clear D gene. V lost 3 bases and J 6 bases, leaving 17 bases between the germline ends. The CDR3 is 15 amino acids. Per the germline V gene, CDR1 is KGHSH and CDR2 is LQKENI.

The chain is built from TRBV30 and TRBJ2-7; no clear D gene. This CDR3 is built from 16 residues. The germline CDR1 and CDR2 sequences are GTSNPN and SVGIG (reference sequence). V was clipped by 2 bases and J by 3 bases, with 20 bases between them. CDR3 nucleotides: TGTGCCTGGAGTACCCAAGTCGTAGGGCCTATCTACGAGCAGTACTTC. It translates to CAWSTQVVGPIYEQYF.

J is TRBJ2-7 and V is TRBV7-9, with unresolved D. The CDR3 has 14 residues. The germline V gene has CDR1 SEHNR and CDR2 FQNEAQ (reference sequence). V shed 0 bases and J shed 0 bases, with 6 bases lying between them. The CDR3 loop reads CASSLALVSYEQYF. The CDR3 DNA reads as TGTGCCAGCAGCTTAGCGTTGGTCTCCTACGAGCAGTACTTC.

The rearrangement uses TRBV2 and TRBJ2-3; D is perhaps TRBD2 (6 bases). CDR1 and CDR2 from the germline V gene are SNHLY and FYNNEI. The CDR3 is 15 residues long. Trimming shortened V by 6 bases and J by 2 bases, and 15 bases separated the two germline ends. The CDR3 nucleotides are TGTGCCAGCAGAGCGACTAGGCCGAACACAGATACGCAGTATTTT. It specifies CASRATRPNTDTQYF. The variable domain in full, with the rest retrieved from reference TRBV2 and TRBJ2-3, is EPEVTQTPSHQVTQMGQEVILRCVPISNHLYFYWYRQILGQKVEFLVSFYNNEISEKSEIFDDQFSVERPDGSNFTLKIRSTKLEDSAMYFCASRATRPNTDTQYFGPGTRLTVL.

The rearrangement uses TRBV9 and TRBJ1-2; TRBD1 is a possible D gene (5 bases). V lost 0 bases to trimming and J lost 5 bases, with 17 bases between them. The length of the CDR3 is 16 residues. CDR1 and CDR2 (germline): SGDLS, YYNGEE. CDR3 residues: CASSVATPGGGYGYTF. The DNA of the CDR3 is TGTGCCAGCAGCGTAGCTACTCCGGGGGGAGGGTATGGCTACACCTTC.

CDR3 sequence reads: CASRLDRASYNEQFF. As DNA, the CDR3 is TGTGCCAGCAGACTAGACAGGGCCTCCTACAATGAGCAGTTCTTC. J is TRBJ2-1 and V is TRBV7-2, with 7 bases matching TRBD1. J was trimmed by 0 bases and V by 6 bases; bases with no gene match: 5. Germline V gene data show CDR1 as SGHTA and CDR2 as FQGNSA. The CDR3 extends over 15 amino acids.

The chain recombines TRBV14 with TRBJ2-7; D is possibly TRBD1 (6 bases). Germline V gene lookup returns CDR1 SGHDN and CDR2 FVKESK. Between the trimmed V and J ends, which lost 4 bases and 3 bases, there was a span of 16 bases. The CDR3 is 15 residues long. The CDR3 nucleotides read TGTGCCAGCAGCCGGCAGGGGTCACTTGGCTACGAGCAGTACTTC. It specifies CASSRQGSLGYEQYF. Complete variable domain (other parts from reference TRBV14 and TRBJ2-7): EAGVTQFPSHSVIEKGQTVTLRCDPISGHDNLYWYRRVMGKEIKFLLHFVKESKQDESGMPNNRFLAERTGGTYSTLKVQPAELEDSGVYFCASSRQGSLGYEQYFGPGTRLTVT.

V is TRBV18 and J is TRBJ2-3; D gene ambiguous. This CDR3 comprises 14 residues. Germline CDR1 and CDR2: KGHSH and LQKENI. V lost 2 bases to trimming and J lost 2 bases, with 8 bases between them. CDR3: CASSPGQNTDTQYF. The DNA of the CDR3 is TGTGCCAGCTCACCAGGGCAGAACACAGATACGCAGTATTTT.

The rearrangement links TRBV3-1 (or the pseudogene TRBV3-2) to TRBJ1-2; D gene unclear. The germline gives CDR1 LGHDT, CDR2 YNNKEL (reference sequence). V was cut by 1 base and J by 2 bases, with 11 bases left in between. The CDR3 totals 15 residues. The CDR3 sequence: CASSQVSGINYGYTF. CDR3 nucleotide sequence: TGTGCCAGCAGCCAAGTCAGCGGGATCAACTATGGCTACACCTTC.

The CDR3 DNA is TGTGCCAGCAGCCTGGGCCTGCCGAGTCTGGGGCAGCCCCAGCATTTT. Translation: CASSLGLPSLGQPQHF. The chain recombines TRBV6-2 or TRBV6-3 with TRBJ1-5; D is unresolved. There are 16 residues in the CDR3. Trimming shortened V by 6 bases and J by 7 bases, and 22 bases separated the two germline ends. Germline lookup yields CDR1 MNHEY and CDR2 SVGEGT.

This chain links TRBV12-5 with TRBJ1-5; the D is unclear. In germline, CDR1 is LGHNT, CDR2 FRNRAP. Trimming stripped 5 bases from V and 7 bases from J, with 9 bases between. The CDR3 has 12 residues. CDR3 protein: CASGTRRQPQHF. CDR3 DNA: TGTGCTAGTGGTACCAGACGGCAGCCCCAGCATTTT.

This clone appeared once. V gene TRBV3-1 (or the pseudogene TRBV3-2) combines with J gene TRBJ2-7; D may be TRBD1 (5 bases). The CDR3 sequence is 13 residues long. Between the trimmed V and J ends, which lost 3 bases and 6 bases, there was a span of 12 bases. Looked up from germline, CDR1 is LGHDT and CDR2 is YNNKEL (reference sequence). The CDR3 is CASSQNPRGEQYF. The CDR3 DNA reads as TGTGCCAGCAGCCAGAATCCTAGGGGCGAGCAGTACTTC.

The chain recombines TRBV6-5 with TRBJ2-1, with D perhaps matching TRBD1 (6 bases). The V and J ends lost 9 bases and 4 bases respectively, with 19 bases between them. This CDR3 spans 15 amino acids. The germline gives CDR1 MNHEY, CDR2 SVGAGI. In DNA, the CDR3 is TGTGCCAGTCTTAGGATCTCACAGGGATACAATGAGCAGTTCTTC. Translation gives CASLRISQGYNEQFF.

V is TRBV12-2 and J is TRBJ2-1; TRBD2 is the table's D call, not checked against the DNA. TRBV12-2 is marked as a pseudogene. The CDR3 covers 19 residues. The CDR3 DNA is TGTGCAAGTCGCTTAGTAGCGACCAAAGCGGGGGGGCGGTACAATGAGCAGTTCTTC. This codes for CASRLVATKAGGRYNEQFF.

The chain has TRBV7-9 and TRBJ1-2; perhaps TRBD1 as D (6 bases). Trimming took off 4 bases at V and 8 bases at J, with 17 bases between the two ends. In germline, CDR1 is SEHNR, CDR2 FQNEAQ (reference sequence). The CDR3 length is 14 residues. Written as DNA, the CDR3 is TGTGCCAGCAGCTCCGCTACAGGGTTCCGGGGCTACACCTTC. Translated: CASSSATGFRGYTF. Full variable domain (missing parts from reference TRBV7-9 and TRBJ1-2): DTGVSQNPRHKITKRGQNVTFRCDPISEHNRLYWYRQTLGQGPEFLTYFQNEAQLEKSRLLSDRFSAERPKGSFSTLEIQRTEQGDSAMYLCASSSATGFRGYTFGSGTRLTVV.

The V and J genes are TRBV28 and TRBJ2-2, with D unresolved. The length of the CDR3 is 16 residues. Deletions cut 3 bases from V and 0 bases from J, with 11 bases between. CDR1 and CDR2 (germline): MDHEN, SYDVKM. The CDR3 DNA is TGTGCCAGCAGTTTGTTGATTACCGCGAACACCGGGGAGCTGTTTTTT. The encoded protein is CASSLLITANTGELFF.